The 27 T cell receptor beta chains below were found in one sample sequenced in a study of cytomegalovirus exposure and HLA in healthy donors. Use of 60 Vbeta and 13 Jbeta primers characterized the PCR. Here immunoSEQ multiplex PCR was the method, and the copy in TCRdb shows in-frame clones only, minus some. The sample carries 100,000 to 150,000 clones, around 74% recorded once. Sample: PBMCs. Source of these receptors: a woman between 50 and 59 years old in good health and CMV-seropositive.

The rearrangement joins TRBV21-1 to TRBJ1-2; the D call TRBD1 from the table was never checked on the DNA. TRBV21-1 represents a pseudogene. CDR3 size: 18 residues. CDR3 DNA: TGTGCCAGCAGCAAAGCCGCCTTAGGGACAGGGGGCTCTAATGGCTACACCTTC. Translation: CASSKAALGTGGSNGYTF.

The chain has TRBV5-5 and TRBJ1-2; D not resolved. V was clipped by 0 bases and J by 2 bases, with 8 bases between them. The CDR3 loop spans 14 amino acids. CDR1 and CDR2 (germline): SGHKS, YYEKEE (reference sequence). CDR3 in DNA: TGTGCCAGCAGCTTGGGGGCTCCGAACTATGGCTACACCTTC. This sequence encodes CASSLGAPNYGYTF.

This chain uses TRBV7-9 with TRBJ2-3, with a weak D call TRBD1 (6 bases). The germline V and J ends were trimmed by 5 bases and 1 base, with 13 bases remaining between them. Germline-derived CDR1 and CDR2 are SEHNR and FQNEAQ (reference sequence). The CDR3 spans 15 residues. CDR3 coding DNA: TGTGCCAGCAGCGAGAGACAGGCCGGCACAGATACGCAGTATTTT. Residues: CASSERQAGTDTQYF.

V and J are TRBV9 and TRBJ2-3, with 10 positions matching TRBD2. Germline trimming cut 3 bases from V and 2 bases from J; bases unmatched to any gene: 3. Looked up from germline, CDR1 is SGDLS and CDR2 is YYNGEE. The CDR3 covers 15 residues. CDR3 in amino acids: CASSALAGSTDTQYF. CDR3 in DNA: TGTGCCAGCAGCGCACTAGCGGGGTCCACAGATACGCAGTATTTT.

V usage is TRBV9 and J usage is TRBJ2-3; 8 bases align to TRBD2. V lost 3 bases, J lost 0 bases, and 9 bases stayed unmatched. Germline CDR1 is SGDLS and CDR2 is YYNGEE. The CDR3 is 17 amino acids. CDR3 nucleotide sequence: TGTGCCAGCAGCGGACCGGGACTAGAAAGAAGCACAGATACGCAGTATTTT. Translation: CASSGPGLERSTDTQYF.

The CDR3 DNA is TGTGCCAGCATGGGCAGGGCATCCGGTGGCTACACCTTC. This translates into CASMGRASGGYTF. The V and J genes are TRBV2 and TRBJ1-2; tentative D call: TRBD1 (5 bases). Trimming cost V 7 bases and J 7 bases, with 16 bases left between them. The CDR3 covers 13 residues. Germline V CDR1 and CDR2: SNHLY, FYNNEI.

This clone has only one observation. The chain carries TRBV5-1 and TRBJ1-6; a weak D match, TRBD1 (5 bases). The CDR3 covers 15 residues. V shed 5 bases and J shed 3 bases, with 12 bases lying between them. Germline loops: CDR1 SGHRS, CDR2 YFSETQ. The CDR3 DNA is TGCGCCAGCAGAGCGACAGTGGACTATAATTCACCCCTCCACTTT. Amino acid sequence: CASRATVDYNSPLHF.

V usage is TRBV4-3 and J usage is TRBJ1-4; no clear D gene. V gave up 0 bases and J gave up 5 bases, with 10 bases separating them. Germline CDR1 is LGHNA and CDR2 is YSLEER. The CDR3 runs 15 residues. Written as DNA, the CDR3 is TGCGCCAGCAGCCAAGATCTACAGATAAATGAAAAACTGTTTTTT. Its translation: CASSQDLQINEKLFF.

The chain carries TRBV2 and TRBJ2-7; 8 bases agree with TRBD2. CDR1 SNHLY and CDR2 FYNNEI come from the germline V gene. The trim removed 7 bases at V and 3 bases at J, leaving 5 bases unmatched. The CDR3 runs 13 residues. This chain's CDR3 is CASKSGGLYEQYF. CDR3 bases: TGTGCCAGCAAGTCGGGGGGGCTCTACGAGCAGTACTTC.

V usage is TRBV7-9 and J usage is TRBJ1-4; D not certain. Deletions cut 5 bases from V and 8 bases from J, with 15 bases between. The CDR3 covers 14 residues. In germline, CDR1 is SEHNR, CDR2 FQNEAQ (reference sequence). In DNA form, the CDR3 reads TGTGCCAGCAGCCTTAAAGTGGGCCGGGAAAAACTGTTTTTT. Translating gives CASSLKVGREKLFF.

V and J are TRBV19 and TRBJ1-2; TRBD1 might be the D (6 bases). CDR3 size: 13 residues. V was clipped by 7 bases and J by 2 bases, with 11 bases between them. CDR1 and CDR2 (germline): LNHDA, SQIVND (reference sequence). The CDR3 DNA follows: TGTGCCAGTAATTCAGGACAGAACTATGGCTACACCTTC. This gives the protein CASNSGQNYGYTF. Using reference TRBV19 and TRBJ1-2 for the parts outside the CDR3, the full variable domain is DGGITQSPKYLFRKEGQNVTLSCEQNLNHDAMYWYRQDPGQGLRLIYYSQIVNDFQKGDIAEGYSVSREKKESFPLTVTSAQKNPTAFYLCASNSGQNYGYTFGSGTRLTVV.

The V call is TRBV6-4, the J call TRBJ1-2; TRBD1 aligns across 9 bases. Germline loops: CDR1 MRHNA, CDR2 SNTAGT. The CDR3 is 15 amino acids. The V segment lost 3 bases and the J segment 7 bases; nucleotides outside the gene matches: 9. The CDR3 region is CASSDSGTGLTGYTF. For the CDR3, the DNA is TGTGCCAGCAGTGATTCCGGGACAGGGTTAACTGGCTACACCTTC.

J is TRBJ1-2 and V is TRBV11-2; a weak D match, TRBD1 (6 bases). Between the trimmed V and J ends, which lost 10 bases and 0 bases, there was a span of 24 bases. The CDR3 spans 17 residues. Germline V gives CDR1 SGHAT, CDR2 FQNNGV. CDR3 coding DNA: TGTGCCATCCGAAGGTTCCCGTCGCCAGGGGCTAACTATGGCTACACCTTC. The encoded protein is CAIRRFPSPGANYGYTF.

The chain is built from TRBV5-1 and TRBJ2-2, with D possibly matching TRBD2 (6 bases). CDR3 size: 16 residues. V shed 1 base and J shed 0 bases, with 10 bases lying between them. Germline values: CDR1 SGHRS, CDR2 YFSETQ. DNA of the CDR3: TGCGCCAGCAGCTTGACAAGCGGGTCGAACACCGGGGAGCTGTTTTTT. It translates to CASSLTSGSNTGELFF.

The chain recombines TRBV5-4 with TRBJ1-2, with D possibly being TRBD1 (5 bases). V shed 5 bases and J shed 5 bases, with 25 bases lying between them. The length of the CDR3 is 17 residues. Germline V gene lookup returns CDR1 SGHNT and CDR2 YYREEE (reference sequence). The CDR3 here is CASREGAVTTIGYGYTF. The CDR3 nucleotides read TGTGCCAGCAGGGAAGGGGCAGTTACAACGATTGGGTATGGCTACACCTTC.

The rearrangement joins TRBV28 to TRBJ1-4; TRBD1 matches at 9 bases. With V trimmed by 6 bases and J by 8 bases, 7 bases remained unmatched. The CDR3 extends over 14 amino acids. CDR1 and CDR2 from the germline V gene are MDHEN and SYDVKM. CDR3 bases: TGTGCCAGCAGCCCGGGACAGGGTCGCGAAAAACTGTTTTTT. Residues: CASSPGQGREKLFF.

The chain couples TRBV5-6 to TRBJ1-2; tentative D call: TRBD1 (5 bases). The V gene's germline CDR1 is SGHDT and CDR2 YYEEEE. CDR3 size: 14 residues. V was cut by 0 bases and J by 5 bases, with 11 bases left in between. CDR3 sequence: CASSLAGPTYGYTF. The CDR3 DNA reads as TGTGCCAGCAGCTTGGCAGGGCCGACATATGGCTACACCTTC.

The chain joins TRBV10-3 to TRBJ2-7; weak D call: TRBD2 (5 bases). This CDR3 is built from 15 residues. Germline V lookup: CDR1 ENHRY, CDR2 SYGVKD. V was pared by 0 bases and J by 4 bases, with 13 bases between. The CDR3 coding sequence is TGTGCCATCAGTGAGTCTCCGGGGTTCGGGTACGAGCAGTACTTC. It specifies CAISESPGFGYEQYF.

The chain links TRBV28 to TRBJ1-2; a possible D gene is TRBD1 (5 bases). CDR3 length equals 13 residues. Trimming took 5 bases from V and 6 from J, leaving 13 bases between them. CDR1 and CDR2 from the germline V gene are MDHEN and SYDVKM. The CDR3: CASSQGGFDGYTF. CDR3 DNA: TGTGCCAGCAGTCAGGGAGGTTTTGATGGCTACACCTTC.

CDR3 amino acids: CASNPSGVGEQYF. CDR3 DNA: TGTGCCAGCAACCCATCGGGGGTGGGCGAGCAGTACTTC. The J gene is TRBJ2-7, the V gene TRBV2, with D maybe TRBD2 (6 bases). The germline V gene has CDR1 SNHLY and CDR2 FYNNEI. The CDR3 consists of 13 residues. Between the trimmed V and J ends, which lost 7 bases and 6 bases, there was a span of 16 bases.

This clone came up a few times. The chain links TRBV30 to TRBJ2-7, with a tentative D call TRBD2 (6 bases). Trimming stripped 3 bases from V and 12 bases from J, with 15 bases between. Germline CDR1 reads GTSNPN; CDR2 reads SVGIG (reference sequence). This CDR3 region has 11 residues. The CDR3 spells CAWSLGEALYF. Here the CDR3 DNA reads TGTGCCTGGAGCCTAGGGGAGGCCTTGTACTTC.

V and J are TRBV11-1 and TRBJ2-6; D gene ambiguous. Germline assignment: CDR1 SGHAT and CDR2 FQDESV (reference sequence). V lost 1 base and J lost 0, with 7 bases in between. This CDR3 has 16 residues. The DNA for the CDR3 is TGTGCCAGCAGCTTAGGGCGGATCTCTGGGGCCAACGTCCTGACTTTC. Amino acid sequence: CASSLGRISGANVLTF.

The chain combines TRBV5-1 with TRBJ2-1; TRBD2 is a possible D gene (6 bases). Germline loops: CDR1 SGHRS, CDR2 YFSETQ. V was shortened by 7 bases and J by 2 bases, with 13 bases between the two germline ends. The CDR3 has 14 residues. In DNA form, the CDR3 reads TGCGCCAGCTCACCGGGGGTTACCTACAATGAGCAGTTCTTC. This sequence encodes CASSPGVTYNEQFF.

CDR3 amino acids: CASRDKSYEQYF. CDR3 coding DNA: TGTGCCAGCCGGGACAAGTCCTACGAGCAGTACTTC. V and J are TRBV11-2 and TRBJ2-7, with D possibly being TRBD1 (6 bases). The CDR3 is 12 amino acids. CDR1 is SGHAT and CDR2 is FQNNGV in the germline V gene. V was pared by 8 bases and J by 1 base, with 9 bases between.

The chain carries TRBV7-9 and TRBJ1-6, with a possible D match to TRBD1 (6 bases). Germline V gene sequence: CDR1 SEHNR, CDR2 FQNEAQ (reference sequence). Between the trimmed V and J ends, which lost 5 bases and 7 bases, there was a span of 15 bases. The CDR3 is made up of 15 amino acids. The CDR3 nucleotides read TGTGCCAGCAGCCCGAGACAGGTAGTCAATTCACCCCTCCACTTT. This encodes CASSPRQVVNSPLHF.

The CDR3 reads CASSSSGTSDLDTQYF. In nucleotides, the CDR3 is TGTGCCAGCAGTTCGTCCGGGACTAGCGATCTAGATACGCAGTATTTT. The V gene is TRBV28, the J gene TRBJ2-3; TRBD2 aligns across 10 bases. The CDR3 covers 16 residues. Germline loops: CDR1 MDHEN, CDR2 SYDVKM. The trim removed 4 bases at V and 5 bases at J, leaving 9 bases unmatched. Looking up the rest from reference TRBV28 and TRBJ2-3 gives the full variable domain: DVKVTQSSRYLVKRTGEKVFLECVQDMDHENMFWYRQDPGLGLRLIYFSYDVKMKEKGDIPEGYSVSREKKERFSLILESASTNQTSMYLCASSSSGTSDLDTQYFGPGTRLTVL.

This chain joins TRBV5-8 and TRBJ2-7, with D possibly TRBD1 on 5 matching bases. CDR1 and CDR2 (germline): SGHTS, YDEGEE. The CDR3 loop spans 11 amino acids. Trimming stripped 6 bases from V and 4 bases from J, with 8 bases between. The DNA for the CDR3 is TGTGCCAGCAAACAGGAATACGAGCAGTACTTC. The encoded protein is CASKQEYEQYF.